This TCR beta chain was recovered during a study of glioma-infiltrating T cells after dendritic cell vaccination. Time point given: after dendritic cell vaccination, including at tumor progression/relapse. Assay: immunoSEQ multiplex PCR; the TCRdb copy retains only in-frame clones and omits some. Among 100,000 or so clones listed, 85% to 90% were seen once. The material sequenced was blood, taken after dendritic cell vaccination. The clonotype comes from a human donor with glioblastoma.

As DNA, the CDR3 is TGCGCCAGCAGCTCAGGGGGCGTTGTCATCTACGAGCAGTACTTC. Translating it yields CASSSGGVVIYEQYF. V gene TRBV5-1 combines with J gene TRBJ2-7; 8 bases fit TRBD1. Germline trimming cut 3 bases from V and 3 bases from J; bases unmatched to any gene: 8. The CDR3 extends over 15 amino acids. Germline CDR1 is SGHRS and CDR2 is YFSETQ.